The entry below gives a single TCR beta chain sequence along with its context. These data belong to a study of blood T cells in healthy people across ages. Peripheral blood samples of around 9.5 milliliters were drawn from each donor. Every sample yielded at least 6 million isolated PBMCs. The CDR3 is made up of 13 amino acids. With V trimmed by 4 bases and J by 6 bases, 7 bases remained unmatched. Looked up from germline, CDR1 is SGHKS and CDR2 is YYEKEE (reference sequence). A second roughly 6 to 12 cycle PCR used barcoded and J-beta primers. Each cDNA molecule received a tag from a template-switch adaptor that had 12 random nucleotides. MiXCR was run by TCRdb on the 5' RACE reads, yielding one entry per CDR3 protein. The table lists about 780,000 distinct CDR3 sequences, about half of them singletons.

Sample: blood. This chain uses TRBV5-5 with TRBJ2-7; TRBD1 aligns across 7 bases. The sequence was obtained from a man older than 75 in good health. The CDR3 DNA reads TGTGCCAGCAGCACGGGACAGCCTGCCGAGCAGTACTTC. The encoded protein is CASSTGQPAEQYF. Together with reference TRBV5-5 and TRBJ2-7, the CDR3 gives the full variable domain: DAGVTQSPTHLIKTRGQQVTLRCSPISGHKSVSWYQQVLGQGPQFIFQYYEKEERGRGNFPDRFSARQFPNYSSELNVNALLLGDSALYLCASSTGQPAEQYFGPGTRLTVT.